The clone carrying this TCR beta chain was picked up many times. The data derive from a study of low-dose radiotherapy and immunotherapy resistance in tumors. As for the study in general: Every two weeks patients got nivolumab 240 mg flat dose, plus ipilimumab 1 mg/kg every six weeks, intravenously.

Germline-derived CDR1 and CDR2 are LNHDA and SQIVND (reference sequence). The trim removed 4 bases at V and 4 bases at J, leaving 8 bases unmatched. The CDR3 runs 15 residues. First-strand cDNA relied on TRAV- and TRBV-specific primers spanning alpha and beta chains. Over roughly 19 PCR cycles, TCRs were amplified from a constant-region primer and V-primer adapter. Each CDR3 protein is one row after TCRdb ran MiXCR on the reads. The data show tens of thousands of distinct CDR3 sequences, about a sixth seen once. The time point was: before trial treatment. Each patient who was eligible had an advanced solid tumor with no tumor-infiltrating lymphocytes.

This material consisted of PBMCs, taken before treatment. The V and J genes are TRBV19 and TRBJ2-5, with 8 bases fitting TRBD1. This TCR derives from a male donor with prostate cancer. CDR3 nucleotides: TGTGCCAGTAGTACAAGGACAGGGAAAAGAGAGACCCAGTACTTC. Translating it yields CASSTRTGKRETQYF.